A single sample gave rise to the 24 T cell receptor beta chains below, sequenced in a study of T-cell memory formation after mild COVID-19. TCRdb fed the 5' RACE reads into MiXCR, producing one record per CDR3 protein. This table holds some 320,000 distinct CDR3 sequences, 15% to 20% found once. Sequenced sample: PBMCs or a T cell subset sorted from them (not recorded which). The receptors originated from a man aged 18 to 29 who had mild COVID-19 (a few samples of this study predate the infection). Cell type and time point are not known.

The V and J genes are TRBV5-1 and TRBJ2-7; 11 nucleotides match TRBD2. The ends lost 0 bases at V and 5 bases at J; junction bases unmatched: 4. The CDR3 contains 15 residues. From germline, CDR1 is SGHRS and CDR2 YFSETQ. The CDR3 region has the DNA TGCGCCAGCAGCTTGGGCCTAGCGGGGGGAAACGAGCAGTACTTC. This sequence encodes CASSLGLAGGNEQYF.

The rearrangement joins TRBV6-2 or TRBV6-3 to TRBJ2-7; perhaps TRBD1 as D (6 bases). V was clipped by 5 bases and J by 3 bases, with 14 bases between them. Germline CDR1 MNHEY, CDR2 SVGEGT. The CDR3 is made up of 14 amino acids. CDR3 sequence reads: CASSDQGKGYEQYV. The CDR3 DNA reads TGTGCCAGCAGTGACCAGGGGAAGGGCTACGAGCAGTACGTC.

This clonotype turned up a few times. This chain joins TRBV6-2 or TRBV6-3 and TRBJ2-5, with D hard to call. The CDR3 runs 14 residues. The germline CDR1 and CDR2 sequences are MNHEY and SVGEGT. Trimming took off 2 bases at V and 4 bases at J, with 11 bases between the two ends. DNA for the CDR3: TGTGCCAGCAGTTACAGAAAGGGCTCAGAGACCCAGTACTTC. It encodes CASSYRKGSETQYF.

The chain employs TRBV29-1 and TRBJ1-1, with 10 bases matching TRBD1. The CDR3 runs to 12 residues. Germline values: CDR1 SQVTM, CDR2 ANQGSEA. Losses at the gene ends were 7 bases for V and 6 bases for J; bases not matched to a gene: 5. The CDR3 coding sequence is TGCAGCGCCAGACAGGGGGCCGCTGAAGCTTTCTTT. This sequence encodes CSARQGAAEAFF.

This clonotype has a handful of counts. The chain links TRBV5-5 to TRBJ1-1, with D hard to call. V was shortened by 5 bases and J by 3 bases, with 17 bases between the two germline ends. The CDR3 has 15 residues. Germline V gene sequence: CDR1 SGHKS, CDR2 YYEKEE (reference sequence). In DNA form, the CDR3 reads TGTGCCAGCAGTCCCTTCGAGGCCCGGGACACTGAAGCTTTCTTT. It specifies CASSPFEARDTEAFF. The whole variable domain, remainder taken from reference TRBV5-5 and TRBJ1-1, is DAGVTQSPTHLIKTRGQQVTLRCSPISGHKSVSWYQQVLGQGPQFIFQYYEKEERGRGNFPDRFSARQFPNYSSELNVNALLLGDSALYLCASSPFEARDTEAFFGQGTRLTVV.

This clonotype was observed a few times. The chain joins TRBV28 to TRBJ2-3; D may be TRBD1 or TRBD2 (6 bases each). V lost 4 bases, J lost 3 bases, and 11 bases lay in between. Germline V lookup: CDR1 MDHEN, CDR2 SYDVKM. This CDR3 region has 14 residues. The CDR3 DNA reads as TGTGCCAGCAGTTACCAGGGGAGGACAGATACGCAGTATTTT. This sequence encodes CASSYQGRTDTQYF.

The chain employs TRBV5-1 and TRBJ2-3, with 9 bases that match TRBD1. The CDR3 has 14 amino acids. The germline V gene encodes CDR1 SGHRS and CDR2 YFSETQ. J was trimmed by 7 bases and V by 3 bases; bases with no gene match: 6. In DNA, the CDR3 is TGCGCCAGCAGCTCACCGGGACAGGGAAATACGCAGTATTTT. Protein: CASSSPGQGNTQYF.

Concerning this clonotype itself: One junction end disagrees with the germline gene, perhaps due to a read error. V is TRBV7-8 and J is TRBJ2-1; no clear D gene. The CDR3 sequence is 15 residues long. Germline CDR1 is SGHVS and CDR2 is FQNEAQ. CDR3 coding DNA: TGTGCCAGAAGCTTAGAGTGGGTACCCTACAATGAGCAGTTCTTC. Its translation is CARSLEWVPYNEQFF.

This chain uses TRBV7-9 with TRBJ2-2; D gene ambiguous. This CDR3 contains 19 residues. The germline gives CDR1 SEHNR, CDR2 FQNEAQ (reference sequence). V was cut by 3 bases and J by 8 bases, with 28 bases left in between. For the CDR3, the DNA is TGTGCCAGCAGCTTTTGGGCAGGATTTGGCCGTGTAAAACGAGGGGAGCTGTTTTTT. Translated: CASSFWAGFGRVKRGELFF.

This clonotype has only a few counts. The chain joins TRBV12-3 or TRBV12-4 to TRBJ1-5; possible D gene TRBD1, 6 bases. The CDR3 is 12 amino acids. Trimming cost V 3 bases and J 9 bases, with 9 bases left between them. For the CDR3, the DNA is TGTGCCAGCAGTTTGGGGGGGCGGCCCCAGCATTTT. It specifies CASSLGGRPQHF.

This clonotype was seen a few times. V and J are TRBV4-1 and TRBJ2-2; 8 nucleotides agree with TRBD2. CDR1 and CDR2 (germline): MGHRA, YSYEKL. J was trimmed by 7 bases and V by 1 base; bases with no gene match: 8. CDR3 length: 16 residues. CDR3 residues: CASSQASGGGLGELFF. The CDR3 DNA follows: TGCGCCAGCAGCCAAGCCTCCGGGGGGGGCCTCGGGGAGCTGTTTTTT.

This clonotype was picked up a small number of times. The V call is TRBV2, the J call TRBJ2-5; 8 nucleotides line up with TRBD2. Germline trimming cut 8 bases from V and 0 bases from J; bases unmatched to any gene: 5. The V gene's germline CDR1 is SNHLY and CDR2 FYNNEI. CDR3 length: 14 amino acids. CDR3 sequence (DNA): TGTGCCAGCCGTAGCGGGGCTTACCAAGAGACCCAGTACTTC. Translation gives CASRSGAYQETQYF.

The V call is TRBV7-3, the J call TRBJ2-2; D is undetermined. The germline V and J ends were trimmed by 3 bases and 3 bases, with 11 bases remaining between them. The V gene's germline CDR1 is SGHTA and CDR2 FQGTGA. The CDR3 length is 15 residues. In nucleotides, the CDR3 is TGTGCCAGCAGCTTCGATTATCGGGACACCGGGGAGCTGTTTTTT. The encoded protein is CASSFDYRDTGELFF.

This clonotype was detected only a few times. The chain employs TRBV4-3 and TRBJ2-1; 11 bases are shared with TRBD2. The germline V gene encodes CDR1 LGHNA and CDR2 YSLEER. CDR3 size: 15 residues. J lost 5 bases, V lost 3 bases, and 3 bases had no gene match. The CDR3 DNA reads as TGCGCCAGCAGCCATGCTAGCGGGGGGAACAATGAGCAGTTCTTC. It is translated as CASSHASGGNNEQFF.

Comments on this clonotype: This clone may be a read error of a much larger clone one base away. The V call is TRBV6-5, the J call TRBJ1-2; perhaps TRBD1 as D (5 bases). This CDR3 is built from 11 residues. The germline V gene encodes CDR1 MNHEY and CDR2 SVGAGI. Trimming shortened V by 4 bases and J by 8 bases, and 8 bases separated the two germline ends. The CDR3 reads CASSSGTGYTF. CDR3 bases: TGTGCCAGCAGTTCAGGGACCGGCTACACCTTC.

The chain combines TRBV11-2 with TRBJ1-2; D gene unclear. There are 15 residues in the CDR3. Germline CDR1 is SGHAT and CDR2 is FQNNGV. V lost 5 bases and J lost 1, with 14 bases in between. CDR3 loop: CASSRGAGFNYGYTF. Written as DNA, the CDR3 is TGTGCCAGCAGCCGAGGAGCGGGATTTAACTATGGCTACACCTTC.

The rearrangement links TRBV4-2 to TRBJ1-5; no definite D call. There are 15 residues in the CDR3. Germline V gene sequence: CDR1 LGHNA, CDR2 YNFKEQ. V lost 0 bases and J 5 bases, leaving 11 bases between the germline ends. CDR3 nucleotide sequence: TGTGCCAGCAGCCAAGACGGCGTAGGAGATCAGCCCCAGCATTTT. Residues: CASSQDGVGDQPQHF.

The chain couples TRBV19 to TRBJ1-2; 7 nucleotides align to TRBD1. The ends lost 11 bases at V and 1 base at J; junction bases unmatched: 10. The germline CDR1 and CDR2 sequences are LNHDA and SQIVND (reference sequence). The CDR3 contains 14 residues. The DNA for the CDR3 is TGTGCCTCTAAGACAGGGTCTATTAACTATGGCTACACCTTC. Residues: CASKTGSINYGYTF. Full variable domain (remainder filled in from reference TRBV19 and TRBJ1-2): DGGITQSPKYLFRKEGQNVTLSCEQNLNHDAMYWYRQDPGQGLRLIYYSQIVNDFQKGDIAEGYSVSREKKESFPLTVTSAQKNPTAFYLCASKTGSINYGYTFGSGTRLTVV.

This chain uses TRBV6-2 or TRBV6-3 with TRBJ2-7, with TRBD1 as a possible D gene (6 bases). The V end was cut by 6 bases, the J end by 2 bases, with 14 bases between. From germline, CDR1 is MNHEY and CDR2 SVGEGT. The CDR3 consists of 14 residues. CDR3 loop: CASSHTQGTYEQYF. Here the CDR3 DNA reads TGTGCCAGCAGCCACACACAGGGAACCTACGAGCAGTACTTC.

There are a few counts of this clonotype. V is TRBV3-1 and J is TRBJ2-7, with no clear D. The CDR3 spans 17 residues. The germline CDR1 and CDR2 sequences are LGHDT and YNNKEL (reference sequence). Trimming removed 0 bases at V and 2 bases at J, with 17 bases between. CDR3: CASSQELVGTTTYEQYF. The DNA of the CDR3 is TGTGCCAGCAGCCAAGAACTTGTTGGTACAACGACCTACGAGCAGTACTTC.

This clonotype showed up just a few times. At one end, the junction sequence differs from germline, possibly due to a read error. The chain joins TRBV20-1 to TRBJ2-5, with 11 bases that match TRBD2. Germline assignment: CDR1 DFQATT and CDR2 SNEGSKA (reference sequence). This CDR3 has 15 residues. The CDR3 coding sequence is TGCAGAGCTAGTATGCCTAGCGGGGGGAGGGAGACCCAGTACTTC. Its protein is CRASMPSGGRETQYF.

There are a few counts of this clonotype. The genes are TRBV15 and TRBJ2-3; a weak D match, TRBD2 (6 bases). The germline CDR1 and CDR2 sequences are LNHNV and YYDKDF (reference sequence). V gave up 3 bases and J gave up 2 bases, with 12 bases separating them. This CDR3 is 15 amino acids long. The chain's CDR3 is CATSRRDGSTDTQYF. Here the CDR3 DNA reads TGTGCCACCAGCAGGCGGGACGGATCCACAGATACGCAGTATTTT.

The DNA for the CDR3 is TGTGCCATCAGTGTTCGGGGCCCGCCGGAGACCCAGTACTTC. Translating gives CAISVRGPPETQYF. The chain employs TRBV10-3 and TRBJ2-5, with D possibly being TRBD1 or TRBD2 (5 bases each). CDR1 is ENHRY, CDR2 SYGVKD, per germline. With 4 bases removed from V and 5 bases from J, the gap between germline ends came to 14 bases. The CDR3 totals 14 residues.

V is TRBV4-3 and J is TRBJ1-6; D is ambiguous. Trimming cost V 0 bases and J 7 bases, with 7 bases left between them. The germline V gene encodes CDR1 LGHNA and CDR2 YSLEER. This CDR3 comprises 14 residues. CDR3 loop: CASSQDFQNSPLHF. CDR3 bases: TGCGCCAGCAGCCAAGATTTTCAGAATTCACCCCTCCACTTT.